The 21 T cell receptor beta chains reported below all come from one sample, sequenced in a study of response to subunit inactivated influenza vaccine. TCRdb re-called the RT-PCR reads through MiXCR, storing one row per CDR3 protein. The sample yields about 780,000 distinct CDR3 sequences, around 20% seen once. The specimen was PBMCs from blood, collected 5 to 6 days after vaccination. The receptors derive from a man aged 50-59 years who received an inactivated influenza vaccine.

The rearrangement joins TRBV20-1 to TRBJ1-2; D call uncertain. CDR3 size: 11 residues. Germline CDR1 and CDR2: DFQATT and SNEGSKA (reference sequence). V was cut by 0 bases and J by 7 bases, with 6 bases left in between. The chain's CDR3 is CSARDGVGYTF. The CDR3 nucleotides read TGCAGTGCTAGAGACGGGGTTGGCTACACCTTC.

The gene calls are TRBV20-1 and TRBJ2-5; 8 bases are shared with TRBD2. This CDR3 is built from 15 residues. V shed 6 bases, J shed 5 bases, and the junction held 14 bases outside the gene matches. The germline gives CDR1 DFQATT, CDR2 SNEGSKA (reference sequence). The CDR3 region is CSAPPLGTSTETQYF. The DNA for the CDR3 is TGCAGTGCCCCCCCTCTTGGGACTAGTACGGAGACCCAGTACTTC.

The rearrangement links TRBV20-1 to TRBJ2-7; 7 nucleotides line up with TRBD1. Germline V gene sequence: CDR1 DFQATT, CDR2 SNEGSKA (reference sequence). This CDR3 region has 14 residues. After removal of 2 bases from V and 6 bases from J, the junction contained 10 bases not matched to a gene. As DNA, the CDR3 is TGCAGTGCTAGAAACCTACAGGGGACGGGCGAGCAGTACTTC. Translating gives CSARNLQGTGEQYF.

The gene calls are TRBV15 and TRBJ2-5; 7 bases are shared with TRBD1. The CDR3 has 13 amino acids. J lost 3 bases, V lost 3 bases, and 1 base had no gene match. CDR1 and CDR2 (germline): LNHNV, YYDKDF (reference sequence). CDR3 residues: CATSRGTEETQYF. CDR3 DNA: TGTGCCACCAGCAGGGGGACAGAAGAGACCCAGTACTTC.

This clonotype was recorded many times. This CDR3 is CSALDGSYEQYF. The CDR3 coding sequence is TGCAGTGCTCTGGACGGCTCCTACGAGCAGTACTTC. V usage is TRBV20-1 and J usage is TRBJ2-7; D call uncertain. The CDR3 contains 12 residues. CDR1 is DFQATT, CDR2 SNEGSKA, per germline (reference sequence). V was shortened by 5 bases and J by 0 bases, with 8 bases between the two germline ends.

This clonotype was detected a few times. This chain joins TRBV12-3 or TRBV12-4 and TRBJ2-3; TRBD2 agrees at 8 bases. The CDR3 is made up of 14 amino acids. J was trimmed by 6 bases and V by 5 bases; bases with no gene match: 7. CDR3 sequence: CASSNSGGVDTQYF. The CDR3 coding sequence is TGTGCCAGCAGTAATTCGGGGGGGGTTGATACGCAGTATTTT.

The chain has TRBV7-9 and TRBJ2-7; D is perhaps TRBD1 or TRBD2 (5 bases each). In germline, CDR1 is SEHNR, CDR2 FQNEAQ (reference sequence). V shed 5 bases and J shed 3 bases, with 11 bases lying between them. The CDR3 has 13 amino acids. The CDR3: CASSHGANYEQYF. CDR3 nucleotides: TGTGCCAGCAGCCACGGGGCCAACTACGAGCAGTACTTC.

The CDR3 nucleotides read TGTGCCAGCAGCTTGAGGGCCTTGGGGAGCGGGGAGCTGTTTTTT. Translating gives CASSLRALGSGELFF. The chain is built from TRBV7-2 and TRBJ2-2, with a tentative D call TRBD2 (5 bases). Germline V gives CDR1 SGHTA, CDR2 FQGNSA. V was trimmed by 3 bases and J by 7 bases, leaving 15 bases between them. The CDR3 extends over 15 amino acids.

The count of this clonotype is one. This chain's CDR3 is CASSQAWGGAGTGELFF. The CDR3 DNA reads TGTGCCAGCAGCCAAGCCTGGGGAGGAGCGGGCACCGGGGAGCTGTTTTTT. The chain links TRBV3-1 to TRBJ2-2; D perhaps matches TRBD2 (6 bases). The CDR3 extends over 17 amino acids. Trimming removed 1 base from V and 4 bases from J, with 16 bases in between. In germline, CDR1 is LGHDT, CDR2 YNNKEL (reference sequence).

This clonotype turned up a few times. V gene TRBV5-5 combines with J gene TRBJ2-1, with D hard to call. Germline V CDR1 and CDR2: SGHKS, YYEKEE (reference sequence). Trimming cost V 4 bases and J 5 bases, with 7 bases left between them. The CDR3 sequence is 12 residues long. The CDR3 bases are TGTGCCAGCAGCCATCAAGACAATGAGCAGTTCTTC. Translated, it gives CASSHQDNEQFF.

This clonotype appeared a few times. The gene calls are TRBV29-1 and TRBJ2-2, with 13 bases that match TRBD2. The germline V gene encodes CDR1 SQVTM and CDR2 ANQGSEA. With 5 bases clipped from V and 3 bases from J, the junction kept 6 bases outside the gene matches. This CDR3 spans 16 amino acids. CDR3 DNA sequence: TGCAGCGTTAGGACTAGCGGGAGTTGGGACACCGGGGAGCTGTTTTTT. The encoded protein is CSVRTSGSWDTGELFF.

This clonotype was seen only a few times. V and J are TRBV6-5 and TRBJ2-7, with 14 nucleotides matching TRBD2. Looked up from germline, CDR1 is MNHEY and CDR2 is SVGAGI. CDR3 length equals 18 residues. The J segment lost 2 bases and the V segment lost 2 bases, leaving 8 bases of the junction unmatched. The CDR3 nucleotides read TGTGCCAGCAGTTACCTCGGGACTAGCGGGAGCGTACCCTACGAGCAGTACTTC. Its protein product is CASSYLGTSGSVPYEQYF.

The CDR3 DNA sequence: TGTGCCAGCAGTTTTTTGAGGGAGAGGAATTACGAGCAGTACTTC. Translation gives CASSFLRERNYEQYF. The V gene is TRBV28, the J gene TRBJ2-7, with D perhaps matching TRBD2 (5 bases). Germline CDR1 reads MDHEN; CDR2 reads SYDVKM. This CDR3 region has 15 residues. The V gene lost 3 bases and the J gene lost 4 bases, with 16 bases spanning the gap.

This sequence joins TRBV5-1 and TRBJ2-1; D gene unclear. The CDR3 length is 17 residues. V was shortened by 0 bases and J by 2 bases, with 15 bases between the two germline ends. Germline values: CDR1 SGHRS, CDR2 YFSETQ. CDR3 in amino acids: CASSLAVAPGPYNEQFF. CDR3 DNA: TGCGCCAGCAGCTTGGCCGTGGCCCCTGGGCCCTACAATGAGCAGTTCTTC.

This clonotype was seen ten or more times. The chain recombines TRBV14 with TRBJ2-7, with unresolved D. V lost 1 base and J lost 6, with 13 bases in between. There are 14 residues in the CDR3. Germline CDR1 reads SGHDN; CDR2 reads FVKESK. CDR3 region: CASSQAHGVSEQYF. In DNA, the CDR3 is TGTGCCAGCAGCCAAGCTCATGGTGTAAGCGAGCAGTACTTC.

This clonotype was seen just once. The chain has TRBV20-1 and TRBJ2-3; D ambiguous. Germline V CDR1 and CDR2: DFQATT, SNEGSKA (reference sequence). This CDR3 is built from 15 residues. V lost 3 bases, J lost 2 bases, and 15 bases lay in between. The CDR3 reads CSASPGAPNTDTQYF. DNA for the CDR3: TGCAGTGCTAGCCCAGGAGCCCCGAACACAGATACGCAGTATTTT.

Only a few counts were recorded for this clonotype. J is TRBJ1-4 and V is TRBV5-1; possibly TRBD1 for D (6 bases). CDR1 and CDR2 (germline): SGHRS, YFSETQ. The CDR3 sequence is 15 residues long. V was pared by 4 bases and J by 3 bases, with 13 bases between. CDR3 sequence reads: CASSPQGRANEKLFF. In DNA, the CDR3 is TGCGCCAGCAGCCCCCAGGGGAGGGCTAATGAAAAACTGTTTTTT.

In the case of this clonotype: This could be a read error, since a much larger clone is one nucleotide away. The gene calls are TRBV7-2 and TRBJ2-1; 7 bases are shared with TRBD2. This CDR3 has 15 amino acids. In germline, CDR1 is SGHTA, CDR2 FQGNSA. The junction had 6 bases not matched to a gene; V was cut back by 5 bases and J by 2 bases. The CDR3, as DNA: TGTGCCAGCAGCATACCAGCGGGGACCTACAATGAGCAGTTCTTC. Translating it yields CASSIPAGTYNEQFF.

This clonotype was recorded a few times. V gene TRBV28 combines with J gene TRBJ1-5; D ambiguous. The germline V and J ends were trimmed by 1 base and 0 bases, with 13 bases remaining between them. Germline V gene lookup returns CDR1 MDHEN and CDR2 SYDVKM. The CDR3 spans 17 residues. The chain's CDR3 is CASSLSATGISNQPQHF. For the CDR3, the DNA is TGTGCCAGCAGTTTATCCGCTACCGGGATTAGCAATCAGCCCCAGCATTTT.

The V call is TRBV6-4, the J call TRBJ2-1; D unresolved. With 3 bases removed from V and 4 bases from J, the gap between germline ends came to 13 bases. Germline V lookup: CDR1 MRHNA, CDR2 SNTAGT. The CDR3 length is 15 residues. The CDR3 spells CASSEGRKGYNEQFF. CDR3 DNA sequence: TGTGCCAGCAGTGAGGGTCGGAAAGGGTACAATGAGCAGTTCTTC.

This clonotype showed up just a few times. The chain combines TRBV5-1 with TRBJ2-3, with 7 bases identical to TRBD1. This CDR3 has 14 residues. V trimming: 4 bases; J trimming: 2 bases; junction bases outside the gene matches: 4. In germline, CDR1 is SGHRS, CDR2 YFSETQ. CDR3 sequence (DNA): TGCGCCAGCAGCCCGGGACAGATCACAGATACGCAGTATTTT. Residues: CASSPGQITDTQYF.